These 7 T cell receptor beta chains originate from one sample sequenced in a study of blood T cell repertoires in COVID-19. Profiling relied on immunoSEQ multiplex PCR, and the TCRdb table lists in-frame clones only, not all of them. The sample gives hundreds of thousands of clones, about four fifths of which show up once; approximately 9% is in the top ten. The sequencing sample was made of peripheral blood. Receptors originate from a woman aged 50 to 65 who had recovered from COVID-19.

This clone was seen once. The chain joins TRBV4-3 to TRBJ2-6, with D tentatively TRBD1 (6 bases). The CDR3 has 21 amino acids. CDR1 LGHNA and CDR2 YSLEER come from the germline V gene. V was pared by 2 bases and J by 1 base, with 24 bases between. CDR3: CASSQWTVFSPPSSGANVLTF. CDR3 bases: TGCGCCAGCAGCCAATGGACAGTCTTTTCACCCCCTTCTTCTGGGGCCAACGTCCTGACTTTC.

For this clone: The same CDR3 can be traced to other DNA sequences in this sample. This sequence joins TRBV5-1 and TRBJ1-2, with D hard to call. V was clipped by 0 bases and J by 4 bases, with 4 bases between them. Germline V gives CDR1 SGHRS, CDR2 YFSETQ. The CDR3 length is 12 residues. This CDR3 is CASSLDSYGYTF. Here the CDR3 DNA reads TGCGCCAGCAGCTTGGACAGCTATGGCTACACCTTC.

V usage is TRBV19 and J usage is TRBJ2-2; D possibly corresponds to TRBD1 (5 bases). The CDR3 is 14 amino acids. Germline-derived CDR1 and CDR2 are LNHDA and SQIVND (reference sequence). The V end was cut by 9 bases, the J end by 3 bases, with 14 bases between. Here the CDR3 reads CASGDQGYTGELFF. In DNA, the CDR3 is TGTGCCAGCGGAGACCAGGGATACACCGGGGAGCTGTTTTTT.

The chain is built from TRBV9 and TRBJ1-3; 7 bases align to TRBD1. The V and J ends lost 4 bases and 4 bases, in that order; junction bases with no gene match: 8. The CDR3 has 15 residues. The germline V gene encodes CDR1 SGDLS and CDR2 YYNGEE. CDR3 in DNA: TGTGCCAGCAGCAAAGGGACAGTTGCAGGAAACACCATATATTTT. It specifies CASSKGTVAGNTIYF.

V gene TRBV29-1 combines with J gene TRBJ1-3; 8 bases are a match to TRBD1. Germline values: CDR1 SQVTM, CDR2 ANQGSEA. This CDR3 has 14 residues. Trimming cost V 5 bases and J 4 bases; bases outside gene matches: 7. The CDR3 loop reads CSVIRTGSGNTIYF. DNA for the CDR3: TGCAGCGTTATTCGGACAGGGTCCGGAAACACCATATATTTT.

This rearrangement joins TRBV27 to TRBJ1-1, with no clear D. Trimming left V 3 bases short and J 4 bases short, with 9 bases between. From germline, CDR1 is MNHEY and CDR2 SMNVEV (reference sequence). This CDR3 is built from 13 residues. The CDR3 coding sequence is TGTGCCAGCAGTTTGCATTTGGCCACTGAAGCTTTCTTT. It yields the protein CASSLHLATEAFF.

V and J are TRBV30 and TRBJ1-1; 8 bases agree with TRBD1. Unmatched junction bases numbered 8, after V lost 0 bases and J lost 5 bases. Germline CDR1 GTSNPN, CDR2 SVGIG (reference sequence). The CDR3 is 15 residues long. The CDR3 loop is CAWSVHGQGGTEAFF. The DNA for the CDR3 is TGTGCCTGGAGTGTACACGGACAGGGTGGAACTGAAGCTTTCTTT.